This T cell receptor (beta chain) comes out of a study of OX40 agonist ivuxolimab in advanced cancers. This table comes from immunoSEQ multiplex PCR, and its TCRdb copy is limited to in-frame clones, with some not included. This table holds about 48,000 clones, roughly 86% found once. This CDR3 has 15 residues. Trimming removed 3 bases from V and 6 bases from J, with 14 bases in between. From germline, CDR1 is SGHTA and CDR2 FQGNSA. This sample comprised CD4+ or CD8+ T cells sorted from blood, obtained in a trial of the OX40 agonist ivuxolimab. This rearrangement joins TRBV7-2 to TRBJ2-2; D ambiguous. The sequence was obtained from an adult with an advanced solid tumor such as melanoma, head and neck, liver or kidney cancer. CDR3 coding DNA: TGTGCCAGCAGCTTTGGCCTAGGCTTGCCCGGGGAGCTGTTTTTT. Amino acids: CASSFGLGLPGELFF. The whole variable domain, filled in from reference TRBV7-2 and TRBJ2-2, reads GAGVSQSPSNKVTEKGKDVELRCDPISGHTALYWYRQSLGQGLEFLIYFQGNSAPDKSGLPSDRFSAERTGGSVSTLTIQRTQQEDSAVYLCASSFGLGLPGELFFGEGSRLTVL.